This T cell receptor (beta chain) is drawn from a study of cytomegalovirus exposure and HLA in healthy donors. PCR involved 60 Vbeta and 13 Jbeta primers. Some clones are missing from TCRdb's copy, which holds only in-frame ones; the method was immunoSEQ multiplex PCR. Of 220,000 or so clones in the sample, more than 65% were seen once. Details on this clone: Its antigen is as yet unknown.

Broader study findings: Both high specificity and high sensitivity reportedly marked the classifier's diagnosis of cytomegalovirus status.

Nominal health characterized the donors when sampled, though unrecorded immune exposures were likely. The sequenced material came from PBMCs. The clonotype was recovered from a man aged 45-60 years in good health and CMV-seronegative.

For the CDR3, the DNA is TGTGCCAGCAGTGCGGAGGGGGGGCAGCCCCAGCATTTT. It translates to CASSAEGGQPQHF. This chain joins TRBV2 and TRBJ1-5; tentatively, D is TRBD1 (6 bases). The CDR3 is 13 amino acids. The ends were cut back, 4 bases at V and 7 bases at J, with 11 bases in the middle. Germline assignment: CDR1 SNHLY and CDR2 FYNNEI.